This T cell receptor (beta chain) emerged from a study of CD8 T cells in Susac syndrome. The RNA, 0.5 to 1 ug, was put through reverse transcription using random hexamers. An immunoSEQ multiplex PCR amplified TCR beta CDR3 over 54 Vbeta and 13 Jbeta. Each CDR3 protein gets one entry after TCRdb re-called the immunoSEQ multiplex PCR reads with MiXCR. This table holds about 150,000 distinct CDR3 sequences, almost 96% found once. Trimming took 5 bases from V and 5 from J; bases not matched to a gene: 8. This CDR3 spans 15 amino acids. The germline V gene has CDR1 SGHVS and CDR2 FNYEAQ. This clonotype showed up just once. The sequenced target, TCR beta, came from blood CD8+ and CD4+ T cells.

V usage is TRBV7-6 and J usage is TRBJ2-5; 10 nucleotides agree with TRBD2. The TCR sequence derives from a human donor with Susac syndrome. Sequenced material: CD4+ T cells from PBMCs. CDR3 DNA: TGTGCCAGCAGCCTGCCTAGCGGGAGTGGCGAGACCCAGTACTTC. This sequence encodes CASSLPSGSGETQYF.